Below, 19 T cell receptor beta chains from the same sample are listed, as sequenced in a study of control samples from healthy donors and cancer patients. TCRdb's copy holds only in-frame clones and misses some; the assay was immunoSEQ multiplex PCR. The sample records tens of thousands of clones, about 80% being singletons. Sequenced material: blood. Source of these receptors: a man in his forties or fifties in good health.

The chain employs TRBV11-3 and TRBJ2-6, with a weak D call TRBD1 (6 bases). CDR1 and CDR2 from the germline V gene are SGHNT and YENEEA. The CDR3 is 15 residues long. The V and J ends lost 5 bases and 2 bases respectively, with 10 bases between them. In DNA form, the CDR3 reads TGTGCCAGCAGCCCCGAGGGGGCTGGGGCCAACGTCCTGACTTTC. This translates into CASSPEGAGANVLTF.

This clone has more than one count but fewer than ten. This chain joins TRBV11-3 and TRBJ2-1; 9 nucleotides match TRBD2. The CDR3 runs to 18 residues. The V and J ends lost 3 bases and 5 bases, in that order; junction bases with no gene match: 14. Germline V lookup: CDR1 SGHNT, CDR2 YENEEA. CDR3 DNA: TGTGCCAGCAGCTTTAGCGTGGTAGCGGGAGAAAACCACAATGAGCAGTTCTTC. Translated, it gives CASSFSVVAGENHNEQFF.

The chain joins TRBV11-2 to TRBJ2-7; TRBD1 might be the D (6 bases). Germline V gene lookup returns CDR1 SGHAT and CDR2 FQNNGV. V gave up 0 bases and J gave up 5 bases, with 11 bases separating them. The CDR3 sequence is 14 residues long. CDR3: CASSLELRGNEQYF. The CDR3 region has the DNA TGTGCCAGCAGCTTAGAGTTGAGGGGGAACGAGCAGTACTTC.

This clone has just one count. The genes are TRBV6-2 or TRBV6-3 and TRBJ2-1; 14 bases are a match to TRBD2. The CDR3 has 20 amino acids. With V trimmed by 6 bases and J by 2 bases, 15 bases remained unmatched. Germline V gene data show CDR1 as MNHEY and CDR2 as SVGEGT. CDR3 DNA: TGTGCCAGCAGCGATTTAGGACTAGCGGGAGGCCCCAGGGCCTACAATGAGCAGTTCTTC. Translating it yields CASSDLGLAGGPRAYNEQFF.

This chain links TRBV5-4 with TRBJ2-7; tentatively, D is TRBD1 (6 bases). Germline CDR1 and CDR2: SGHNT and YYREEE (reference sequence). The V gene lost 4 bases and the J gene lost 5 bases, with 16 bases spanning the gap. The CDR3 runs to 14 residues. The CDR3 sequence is CASSPGQDLHEQYF. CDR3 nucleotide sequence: TGTGCCAGCAGCCCGGGACAAGACCTTCACGAGCAGTACTTC.

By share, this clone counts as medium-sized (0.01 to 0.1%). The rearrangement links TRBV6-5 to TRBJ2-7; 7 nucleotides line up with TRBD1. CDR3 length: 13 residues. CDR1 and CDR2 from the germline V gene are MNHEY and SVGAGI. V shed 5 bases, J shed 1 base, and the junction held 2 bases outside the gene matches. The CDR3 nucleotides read TGTGCCAGCAGTAAGACAGGGTCCTACGAGCAGTACTTC. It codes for CASSKTGSYEQYF.

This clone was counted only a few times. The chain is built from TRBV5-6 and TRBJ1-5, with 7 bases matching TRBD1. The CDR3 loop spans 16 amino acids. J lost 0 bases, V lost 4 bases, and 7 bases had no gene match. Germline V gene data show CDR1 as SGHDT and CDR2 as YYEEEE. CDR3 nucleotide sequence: TGTGCCAGCAGCCATTCAGGGGGGTATAGCAATCAGCCCCAGCATTTT. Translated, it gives CASSHSGGYSNQPQHF.

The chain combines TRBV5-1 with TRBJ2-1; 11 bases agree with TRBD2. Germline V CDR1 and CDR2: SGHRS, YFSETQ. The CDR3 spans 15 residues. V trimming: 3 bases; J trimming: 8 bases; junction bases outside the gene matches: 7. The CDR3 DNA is TGCGCCAGCAGCTCCTTAACTAGCGGGAGTGATGAGCAGTTCTTC. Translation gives CASSSLTSGSDEQFF. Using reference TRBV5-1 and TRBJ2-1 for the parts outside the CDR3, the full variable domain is KAGVTQTPRYLIKTRGQQVTLSCSPISGHRSVSWYQQTPGQGLQFLFEYFSETQRNKGNFPGRFSGRQFSNSRSEMNVSTLELGDSALYLCASSSLTSGSDEQFFGPGTRLTVL.

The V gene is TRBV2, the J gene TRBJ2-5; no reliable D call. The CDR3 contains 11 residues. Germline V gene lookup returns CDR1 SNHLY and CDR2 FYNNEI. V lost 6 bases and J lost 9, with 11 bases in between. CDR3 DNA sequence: TGTGCCAGCAGCGCCAGTAGGGCCCAGTACTTC. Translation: CASSASRAQYF.

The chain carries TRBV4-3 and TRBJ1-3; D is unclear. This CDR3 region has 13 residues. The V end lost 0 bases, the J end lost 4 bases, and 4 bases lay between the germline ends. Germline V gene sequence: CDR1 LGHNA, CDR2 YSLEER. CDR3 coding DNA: TGCGCCAGCAGCCAAGAGAGCGGAAACACCATATATTTT. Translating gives CASSQESGNTIYF.

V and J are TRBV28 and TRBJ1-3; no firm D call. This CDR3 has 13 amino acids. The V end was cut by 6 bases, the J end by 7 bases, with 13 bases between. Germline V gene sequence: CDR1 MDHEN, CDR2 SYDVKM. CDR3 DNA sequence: TGTGCCAGCAGATTGGGTCAGGCTAACACCATATATTTT. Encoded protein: CASRLGQANTIYF.

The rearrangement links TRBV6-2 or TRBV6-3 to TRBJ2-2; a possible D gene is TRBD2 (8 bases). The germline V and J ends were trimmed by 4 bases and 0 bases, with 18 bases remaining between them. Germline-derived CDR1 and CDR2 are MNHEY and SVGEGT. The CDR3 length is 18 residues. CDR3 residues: CASSSRAGGQANTGELFF. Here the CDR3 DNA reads TGTGCCAGCAGTTCCCGGGCGGGAGGACAGGCGAACACCGGGGAGCTGTTTTTT.

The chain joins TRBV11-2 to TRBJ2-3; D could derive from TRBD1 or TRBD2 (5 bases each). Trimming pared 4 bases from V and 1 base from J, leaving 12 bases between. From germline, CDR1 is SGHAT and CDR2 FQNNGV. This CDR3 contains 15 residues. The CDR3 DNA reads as TGTGCCAGCAGCTACACCGGGGCGGGCACAGATACGCAGTATTTT. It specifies CASSYTGAGTDTQYF.

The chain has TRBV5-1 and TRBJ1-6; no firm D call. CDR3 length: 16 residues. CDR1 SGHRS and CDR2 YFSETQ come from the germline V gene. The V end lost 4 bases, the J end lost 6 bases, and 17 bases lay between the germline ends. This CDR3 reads CASSQASGGGNSPLHF. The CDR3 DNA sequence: TGCGCCAGCAGCCAGGCGTCGGGAGGCGGTAATTCACCCCTCCACTTT.

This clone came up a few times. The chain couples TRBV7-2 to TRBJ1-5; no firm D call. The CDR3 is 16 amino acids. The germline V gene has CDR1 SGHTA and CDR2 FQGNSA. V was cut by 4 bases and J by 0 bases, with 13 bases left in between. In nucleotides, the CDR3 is TGTGCCAGCAGCTCCCGGCGGGATGGTAGCAATCAGCCCCAGCATTTT. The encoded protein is CASSSRRDGSNQPQHF. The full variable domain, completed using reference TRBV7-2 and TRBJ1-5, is GAGVSQSPSNKVTEKGKDVELRCDPISGHTALYWYRQSLGQGLEFLIYFQGNSAPDKSGLPSDRFSAERTGGSVSTLTIQRTQQEDSAVYLCASSSRRDGSNQPQHFGDGTRLSIL.

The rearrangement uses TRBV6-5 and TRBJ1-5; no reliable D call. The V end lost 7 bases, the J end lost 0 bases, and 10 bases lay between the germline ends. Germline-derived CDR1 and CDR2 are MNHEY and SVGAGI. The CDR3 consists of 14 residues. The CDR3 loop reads CASTPSISNQPQHF. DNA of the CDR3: TGTGCCAGCACCCCGTCAATTAGCAATCAGCCCCAGCATTTT.

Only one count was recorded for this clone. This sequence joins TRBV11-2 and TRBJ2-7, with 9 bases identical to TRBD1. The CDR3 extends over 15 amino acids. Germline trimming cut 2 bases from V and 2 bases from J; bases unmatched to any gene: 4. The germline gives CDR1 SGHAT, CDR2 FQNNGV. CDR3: CASSLYWTGAYEQYF. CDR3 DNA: TGTGCCAGCAGCTTATATTGGACAGGGGCCTACGAGCAGTACTTC. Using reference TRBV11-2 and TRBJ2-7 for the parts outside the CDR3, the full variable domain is EAGVAQSPRYKIIEKRQSVAFWCNPISGHATLYWYQQILGQGPKLLIQFQNNGVVDDSQLPKDRFSAERLKGVDSTLKIQPAKLEDSAVYLCASSLYWTGAYEQYFGPGTRLTVT.

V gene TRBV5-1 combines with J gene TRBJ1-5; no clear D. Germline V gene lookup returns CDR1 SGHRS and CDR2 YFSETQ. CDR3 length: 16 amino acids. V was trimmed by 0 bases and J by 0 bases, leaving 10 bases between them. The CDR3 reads CASSLAHRNSNQPQHF. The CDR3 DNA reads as TGCGCCAGCAGCTTGGCTCACAGAAATAGCAATCAGCCCCAGCATTTT.

The CDR3 nucleotides are TGTGCCAGCGCCGTGGCCAATTCTGGAAACACCATATATTTT. Amino acids: CASAVANSGNTIYF. This chain connects TRBV4-2 to TRBJ1-3, with D hard to call. Deletions cut 8 bases from V and 1 base from J, with 12 bases between. The CDR3 has 14 amino acids. Germline CDR1 LGHNA, CDR2 YNFKEQ.